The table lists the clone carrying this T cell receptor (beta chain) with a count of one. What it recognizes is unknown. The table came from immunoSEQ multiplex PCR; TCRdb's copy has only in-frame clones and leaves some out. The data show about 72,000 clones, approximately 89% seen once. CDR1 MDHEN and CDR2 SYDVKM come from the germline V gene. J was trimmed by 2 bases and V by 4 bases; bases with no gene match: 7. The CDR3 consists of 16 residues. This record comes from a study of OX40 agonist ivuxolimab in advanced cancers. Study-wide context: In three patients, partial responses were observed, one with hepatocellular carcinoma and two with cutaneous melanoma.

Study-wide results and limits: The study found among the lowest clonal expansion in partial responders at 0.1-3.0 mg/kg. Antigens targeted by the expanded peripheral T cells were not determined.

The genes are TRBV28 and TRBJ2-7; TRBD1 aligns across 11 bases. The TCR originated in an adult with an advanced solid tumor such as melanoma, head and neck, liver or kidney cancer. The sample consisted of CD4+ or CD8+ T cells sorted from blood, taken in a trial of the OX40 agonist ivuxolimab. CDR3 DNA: TGTGCCAGCAGTTCCGTTCTGGACAGGGGGCCCTACGAGCAGTACTTC. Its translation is CASSSVLDRGPYEQYF.